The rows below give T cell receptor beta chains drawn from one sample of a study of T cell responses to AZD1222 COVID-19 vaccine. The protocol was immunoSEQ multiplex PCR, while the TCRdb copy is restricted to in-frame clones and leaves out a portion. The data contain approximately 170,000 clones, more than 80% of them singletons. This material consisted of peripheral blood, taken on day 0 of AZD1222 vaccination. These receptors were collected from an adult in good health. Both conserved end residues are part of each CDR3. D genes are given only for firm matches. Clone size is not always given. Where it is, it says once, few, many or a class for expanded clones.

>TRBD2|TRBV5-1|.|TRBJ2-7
CASSLPLGTSGGEQYF
TGCGCCAGCAGCTTGCCCCTCGGGACTAGCGGTGGCGAGCAGTACTTC
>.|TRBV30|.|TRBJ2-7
CAWGRDRWNEQYF
TGTGCCTGGGGACGGGACCGATGGAACGAGCAGTACTTC
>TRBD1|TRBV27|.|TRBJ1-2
CASSSTGTGANYGYTF
TGTGCCAGCAGTTCTACCGGGACAGGGGCTAACTATGGCTACACCTTC
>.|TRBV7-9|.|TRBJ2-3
CASSSGRGSTDTQYF
TGTGCCAGCAGCTCAGGACGGGGCAGCACAGATACGCAGTATTTT
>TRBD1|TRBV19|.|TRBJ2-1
CASSSSGRGNEQFF
TGTGCCAGTAGTTCAAGCGGCAGGGGGAATGAGCAGTTCTTC
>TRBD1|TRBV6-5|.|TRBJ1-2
CASSPQGARYGYTF
TGTGCCAGCAGCCCACAGGGGGCTCGTTATGGCTACACCTTC
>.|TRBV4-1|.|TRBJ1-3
CASSPNGNTIYF
TGCGCCAGCAGCCCCAACGGAAACACCATATATTTT
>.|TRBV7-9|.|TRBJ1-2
CASSLESGNVYGYTF
TGTGCCAGCAGCTTAGAGTCAGGAAACGTCTATGGCTACACCTTC
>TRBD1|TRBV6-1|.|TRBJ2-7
CASSGLGTGGDYEQYF
TGTGCCAGCAGTGGATTAGGGACAGGGGGTGACTACGAGCAGTACTTC
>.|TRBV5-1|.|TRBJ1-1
CASSLDRGTEAFF
TGCGCCAGCAGCTTGGATCGGGGCACTGAAGCTTTCTTT
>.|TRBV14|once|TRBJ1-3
CASSQVGLYGNTIYF
TGTGCCAGCAGCCAGGTCGGCCTATATGGAAACACCATATATTTT
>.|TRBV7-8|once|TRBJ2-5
CASSLSGSGFWETQYF
TGTGCCAGCAGCTTAAGTGGTAGCGGATTCTGGGAGACCCAGTACTTC
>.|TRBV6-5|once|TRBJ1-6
CASRTSGVGSPLHF
TGTGCCAGCAGAACCTCGGGGGTGGGATCACCCCTCCACTTT
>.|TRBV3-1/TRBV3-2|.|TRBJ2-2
CASSLLSEGDTGELFF
TGTGCCAGCAGCCTACTCTCCGAGGGAGACACCGGGGAGCTGTTTTTT
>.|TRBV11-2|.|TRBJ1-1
CASSLTVDTEAFF
TGTGCCAGCAGCCTGACGGTGGACACTGAAGCTTTCTTT
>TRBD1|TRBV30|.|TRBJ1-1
CAWSLTTGETEAFF
TGTGCCTGGAGTCTTACAACAGGGGAAACTGAAGCTTTCTTT
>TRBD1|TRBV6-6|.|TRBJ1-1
CASSKGTGRTEAFF
TGTGCCAGCAGTAAAGGGACAGGGAGAACTGAAGCTTTCTTT
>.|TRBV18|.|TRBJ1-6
CASSPWSVGNNSPLHF
TGTGCCAGCTCACCCTGGTCGGTTGGGAATAATTCACCCCTCCACTTT
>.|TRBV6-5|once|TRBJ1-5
CASTSRAANNQPQHF
TGTGCCAGCACCAGCCGGGCCGCAAATAATCAGCCCCAGCATTTT
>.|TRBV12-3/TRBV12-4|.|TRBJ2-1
CASDVDNEQFF
TGTGCCAGTGACGTCGACAATGAGCAGTTCTTC
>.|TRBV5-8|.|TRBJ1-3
CASTLERGSGNTIYF
TGTGCCAGCACCTTGGAGAGAGGGTCTGGAAACACCATATATTTT
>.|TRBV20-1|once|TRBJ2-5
CSARDRGTQYF
TGCAGTGCTAGAGACAGGGGGACCCAGTACTTC
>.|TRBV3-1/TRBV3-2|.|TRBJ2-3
CASSQDTLATDTQYF
TGTGCCAGCAGCCAAGATACTCTGGCTACAGATACGCAGTATTTT
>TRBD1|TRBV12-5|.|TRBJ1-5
CASGLWQGAMSNQPQHF
TGTGCTAGTGGTTTGTGGCAGGGGGCTATGTCTAATCAGCCCCAGCATTTT
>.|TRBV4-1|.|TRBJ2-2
CASSQANHGELFF
TGCGCCAGCAGCCAGGCAAACCACGGGGAGCTGTTTTTT
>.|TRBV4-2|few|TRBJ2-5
CASSQDPSETQYF
TGTGCCAGCAGCCAAGACCCGTCGGAGACCCAGTACTTC
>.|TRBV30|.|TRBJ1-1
CAWTRNGGEAFF
TGTGCCTGGACCAGAAATGGGGGTGAAGCTTTCTTT
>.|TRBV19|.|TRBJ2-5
CASSIFGNRETQYF
TGTGCCAGTAGTATTTTTGGGAATCGGGAGACCCAGTACTTC
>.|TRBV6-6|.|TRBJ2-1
CASRPGPITGEQFF
TGTGCCAGCAGACCCGGGCCTATAACGGGTGAGCAGTTCTTC
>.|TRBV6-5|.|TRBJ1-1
CASRRVGTEAFF
TGTGCCAGCAGAAGAGTGGGCACTGAAGCTTTCTTT
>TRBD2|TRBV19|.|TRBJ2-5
CASSLAGDPETQYF
TGTGCCAGTAGTCTAGCGGGAGACCCAGAGACCCAGTACTTC
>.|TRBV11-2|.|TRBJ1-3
CASSSDLRGAGNTIYF
TGTGCCAGCAGCTCTGACCTCCGAGGGGCCGGAAACACCATATATTTT
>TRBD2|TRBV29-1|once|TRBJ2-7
CSAGLAGSYEQYF
TGCAGCGCTGGACTAGCGGGCTCCTACGAGCAGTACTTC
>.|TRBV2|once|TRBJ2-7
CASSDGVGAYEQYF
TGTGCCAGCAGTGATGGCGTAGGAGCCTACGAGCAGTACTTC
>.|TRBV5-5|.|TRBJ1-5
CASSLGGGSSVQPQHF
TGTGCCAGCAGCTTGGGGGGAGGAAGTAGCGTACAGCCCCAGCATTTT
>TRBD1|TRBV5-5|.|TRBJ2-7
CASSPPWTGNEQYF
TGTGCCAGCAGCCCCCCCTGGACAGGGAACGAGCAGTACTTC
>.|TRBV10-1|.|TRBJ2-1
CASSAGTPNNEQFF
TGCGCCAGCAGCGCCGGGACTCCTAACAATGAGCAGTTCTTC
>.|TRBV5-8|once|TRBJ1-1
CASPPRHGGLAFF
TGTGCCAGCCCCCCTCGGCACGGAGGGTTAGCTTTCTTT
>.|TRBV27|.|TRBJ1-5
CASSLWGQPQHF
TGTGCCAGCAGTTTATGGGGCCAGCCCCAGCATTTT
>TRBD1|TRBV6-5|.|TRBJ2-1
CASTRDSKFF
TGTGCCAGTACACGGGACAGCAAGTTCTTC
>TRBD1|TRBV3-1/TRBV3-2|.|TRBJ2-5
CAIARQGQETQYF
TGTGCCATTGCCCGACAGGGACAAGAGACCCAGTACTTC
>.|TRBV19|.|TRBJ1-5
CASSKLSGGNQPQHF
TGTGCCAGTAGTAAACTTAGCGGGGGGAACCAGCCCCAGCATTTT
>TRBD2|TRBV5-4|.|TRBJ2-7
CASSLEGPGLAGLSSYEQYF
TGTGCCAGCAGCTTGGAGGGTCCGGGACTAGCGGGTCTCAGCTCCTACGAGCAGTACTTC
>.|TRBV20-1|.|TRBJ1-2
CSASNGYDYGYTF
TGCAGTGCTAGTAATGGGTACGACTATGGCTACACCTTC
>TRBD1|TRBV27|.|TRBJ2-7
CASSPGQGIGFNEQYF
TGTGCCAGCAGTCCCGGACAGGGAATAGGTTTCAACGAGCAGTACTTC